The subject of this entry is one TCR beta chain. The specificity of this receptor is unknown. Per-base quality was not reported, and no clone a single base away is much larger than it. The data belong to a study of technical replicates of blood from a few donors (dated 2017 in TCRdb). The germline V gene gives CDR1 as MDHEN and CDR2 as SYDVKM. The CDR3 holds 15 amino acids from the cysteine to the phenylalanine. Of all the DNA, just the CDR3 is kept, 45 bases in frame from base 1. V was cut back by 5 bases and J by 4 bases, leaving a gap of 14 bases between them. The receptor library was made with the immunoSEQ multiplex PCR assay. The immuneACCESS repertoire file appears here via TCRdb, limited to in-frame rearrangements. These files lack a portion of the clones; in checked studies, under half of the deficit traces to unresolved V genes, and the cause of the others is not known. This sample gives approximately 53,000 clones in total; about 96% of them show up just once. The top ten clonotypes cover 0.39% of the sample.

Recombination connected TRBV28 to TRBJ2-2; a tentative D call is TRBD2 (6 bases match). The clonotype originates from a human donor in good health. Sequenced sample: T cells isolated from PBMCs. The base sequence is TGTGCCAGCAGTGTTCTATGGGGAGGCACCGGGGAGCTGTTTTTT. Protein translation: CASSVLWGGTGELFF.